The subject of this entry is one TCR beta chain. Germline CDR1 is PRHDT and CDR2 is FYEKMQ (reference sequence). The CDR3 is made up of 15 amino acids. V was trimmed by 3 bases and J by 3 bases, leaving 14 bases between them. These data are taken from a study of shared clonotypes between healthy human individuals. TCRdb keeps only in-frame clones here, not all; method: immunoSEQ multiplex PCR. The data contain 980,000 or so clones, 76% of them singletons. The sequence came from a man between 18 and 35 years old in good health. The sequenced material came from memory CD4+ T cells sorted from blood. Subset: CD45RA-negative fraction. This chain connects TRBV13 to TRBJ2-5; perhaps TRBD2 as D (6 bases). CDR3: CASSFRRTMEETQYF. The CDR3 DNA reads TGTGCCAGCAGCTTTAGGAGGACTATGGAAGAGACCCAGTACTTC.